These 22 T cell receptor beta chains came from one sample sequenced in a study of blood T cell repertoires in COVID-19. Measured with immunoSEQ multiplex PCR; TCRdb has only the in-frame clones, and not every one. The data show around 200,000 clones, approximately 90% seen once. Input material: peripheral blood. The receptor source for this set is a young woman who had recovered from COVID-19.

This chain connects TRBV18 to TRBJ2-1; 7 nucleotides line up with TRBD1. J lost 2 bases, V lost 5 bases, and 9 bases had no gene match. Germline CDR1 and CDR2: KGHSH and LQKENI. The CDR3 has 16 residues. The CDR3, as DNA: TGTGCCAGCTCAAGTGCACAGGGGACCCCCTACAATGAGCAGTTCTTC. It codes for CASSSAQGTPYNEQFF.

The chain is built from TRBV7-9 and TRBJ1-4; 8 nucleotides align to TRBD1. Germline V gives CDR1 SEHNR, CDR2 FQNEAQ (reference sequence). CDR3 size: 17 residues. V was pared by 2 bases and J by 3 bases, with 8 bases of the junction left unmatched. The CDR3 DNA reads TGTGCCAGCAGCTTACACAGGGGGGGAGTAGCTAATGAAAAACTGTTTTTT. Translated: CASSLHRGGVANEKLFF.

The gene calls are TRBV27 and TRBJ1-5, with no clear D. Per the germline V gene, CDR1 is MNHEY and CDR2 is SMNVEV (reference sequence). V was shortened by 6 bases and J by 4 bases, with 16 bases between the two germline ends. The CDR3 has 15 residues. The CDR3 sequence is CASRGAGRANQPQHF. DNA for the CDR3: TGTGCCAGCAGGGGCGCGGGGAGGGCGAATCAGCCCCAGCATTTT.

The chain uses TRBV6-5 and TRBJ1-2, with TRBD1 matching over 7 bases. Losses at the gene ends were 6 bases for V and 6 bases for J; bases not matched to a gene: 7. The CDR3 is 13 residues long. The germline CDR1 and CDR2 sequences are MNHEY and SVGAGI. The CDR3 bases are TGTGCCAGCAGCCCCCGGGACAGCGATGGCTACACCTTC. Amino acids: CASSPRDSDGYTF.

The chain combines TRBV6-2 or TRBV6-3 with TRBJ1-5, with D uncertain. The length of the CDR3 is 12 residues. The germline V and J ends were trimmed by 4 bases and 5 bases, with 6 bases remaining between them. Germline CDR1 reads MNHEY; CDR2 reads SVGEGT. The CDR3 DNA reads TGTGCCAGCAGTTCCGTCTATCAGCCCCAGCATTTT. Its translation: CASSSVYQPQHF.

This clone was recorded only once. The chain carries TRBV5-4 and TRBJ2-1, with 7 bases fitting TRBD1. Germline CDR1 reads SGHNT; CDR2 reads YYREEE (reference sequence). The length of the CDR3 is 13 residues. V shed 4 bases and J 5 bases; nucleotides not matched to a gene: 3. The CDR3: CASSQGQDNEQFF. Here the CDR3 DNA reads TGTGCCAGCAGCCAAGGACAGGACAATGAGCAGTTCTTC.

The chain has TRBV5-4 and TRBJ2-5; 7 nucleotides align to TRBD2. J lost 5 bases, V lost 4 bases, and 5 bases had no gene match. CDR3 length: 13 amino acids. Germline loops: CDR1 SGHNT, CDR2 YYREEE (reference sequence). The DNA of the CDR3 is TGTGCCAGCAGCGGGGGGGGAGGGGAGACCCAGTACTTC. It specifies CASSGGGGETQYF.

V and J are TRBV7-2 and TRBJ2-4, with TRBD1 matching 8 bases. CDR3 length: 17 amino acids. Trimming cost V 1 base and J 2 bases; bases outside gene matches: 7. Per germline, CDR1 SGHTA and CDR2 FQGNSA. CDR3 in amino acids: CASSLESGGWTKNIQYF. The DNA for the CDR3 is TGTGCCAGCAGCTTAGAGTCAGGGGGCTGGACCAAAAACATTCAGTACTTC.

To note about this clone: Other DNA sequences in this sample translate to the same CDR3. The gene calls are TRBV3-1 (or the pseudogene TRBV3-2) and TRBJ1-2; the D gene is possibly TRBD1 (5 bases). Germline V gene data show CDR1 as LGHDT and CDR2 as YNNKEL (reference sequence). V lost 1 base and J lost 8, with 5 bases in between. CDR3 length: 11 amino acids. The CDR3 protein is CASSQGGGYTF. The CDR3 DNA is TGTGCCAGCAGCCAAGGGGGCGGCTACACCTTC.

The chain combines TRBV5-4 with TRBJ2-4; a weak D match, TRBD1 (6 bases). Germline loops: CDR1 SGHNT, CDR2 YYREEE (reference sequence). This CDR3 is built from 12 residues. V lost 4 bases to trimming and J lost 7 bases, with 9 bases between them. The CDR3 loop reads CASSLGQNIQYF. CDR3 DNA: TGTGCCAGCAGCCTTGGACAGAACATTCAGTACTTC.

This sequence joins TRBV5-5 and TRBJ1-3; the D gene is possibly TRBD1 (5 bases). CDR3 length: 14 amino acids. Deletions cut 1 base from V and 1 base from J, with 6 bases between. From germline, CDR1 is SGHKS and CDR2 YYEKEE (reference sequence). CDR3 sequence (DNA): TGTGCCAGCAGCTTGCAGGGTTCTGGAAACACCATATATTTT. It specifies CASSLQGSGNTIYF.

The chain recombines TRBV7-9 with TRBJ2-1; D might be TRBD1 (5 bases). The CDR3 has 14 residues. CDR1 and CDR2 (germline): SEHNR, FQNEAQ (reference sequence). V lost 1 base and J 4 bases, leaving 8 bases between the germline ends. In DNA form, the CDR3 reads TGTGCCAGCAGCTTAGAGTCAGGGTACAATGAGCAGTTCTTC. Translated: CASSLESGYNEQFF.

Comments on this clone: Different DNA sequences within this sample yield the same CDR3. In nucleotides, the CDR3 is TGTGCCAGCAGCGCCGCCGGGGAGCTGTTTTTT. Its protein is CASSAAGELFF. The chain combines TRBV9 with TRBJ2-2, with D hard to call. Germline V gene lookup returns CDR1 SGDLS and CDR2 YYNGEE. V lost 3 bases and J 6 bases, leaving 3 bases between the germline ends. The CDR3 covers 11 residues. Full variable domain (remainder filled in from reference TRBV9 and TRBJ2-2): DSGVTQTPKHLITATGQRVTLRCSPRSGDLSVYWYQQSLDQGLQFLIQYYNGEERAKGNILERFSAQQFPDLHSELNLSSLELGDSALYFCASSAAGELFFGEGSRLTVL.

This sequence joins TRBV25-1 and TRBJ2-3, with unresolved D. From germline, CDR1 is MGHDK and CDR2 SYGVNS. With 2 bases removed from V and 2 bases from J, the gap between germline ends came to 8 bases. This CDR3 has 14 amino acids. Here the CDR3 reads CASSEGGLTDTQYF. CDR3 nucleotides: TGTGCCAGCAGTGAAGGCGGCCTCACAGATACGCAGTATTTT.

This CDR3 is CASSESRLGYTF. The CDR3 DNA reads as TGTGCCAGCAGTGAATCGCGACTCGGCTACACCTTC. The gene calls are TRBV25-1 and TRBJ1-2; D is undetermined. The CDR3 is made up of 12 amino acids. The germline gives CDR1 MGHDK, CDR2 SYGVNS. V dropped 1 base and J dropped 8 bases, with 8 bases sitting between them.

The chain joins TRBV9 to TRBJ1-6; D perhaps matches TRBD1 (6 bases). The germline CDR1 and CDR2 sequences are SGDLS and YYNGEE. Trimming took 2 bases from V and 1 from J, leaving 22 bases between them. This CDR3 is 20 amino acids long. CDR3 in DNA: TGTGCCAGCAGCGTTACGTCAGGGGATAAAGGCAGATCCTATAATTCACCCCTCCACTTT. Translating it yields CASSVTSGDKGRSYNSPLHF.

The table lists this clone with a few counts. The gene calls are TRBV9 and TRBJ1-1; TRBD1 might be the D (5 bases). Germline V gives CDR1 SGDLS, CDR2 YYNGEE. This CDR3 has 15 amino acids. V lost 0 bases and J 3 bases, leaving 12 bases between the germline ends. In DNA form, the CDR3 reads TGTGCCAGCAGCGTAGTCGTTGACAGTTACACTGAAGCTTTCTTT. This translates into CASSVVVDSYTEAFF.

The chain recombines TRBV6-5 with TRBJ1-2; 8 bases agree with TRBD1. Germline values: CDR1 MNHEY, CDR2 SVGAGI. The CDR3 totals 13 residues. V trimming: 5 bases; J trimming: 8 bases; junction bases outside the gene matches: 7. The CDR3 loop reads CASSKRDRRGYTF. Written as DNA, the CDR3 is TGTGCCAGCAGTAAGAGGGACAGGCGGGGCTACACCTTC.

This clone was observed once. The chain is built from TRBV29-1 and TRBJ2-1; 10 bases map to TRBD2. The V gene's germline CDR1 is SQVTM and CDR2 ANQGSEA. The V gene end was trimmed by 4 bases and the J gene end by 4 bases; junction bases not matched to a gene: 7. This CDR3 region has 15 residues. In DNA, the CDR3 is TGCAGCGTTGGCCTAGCGGGAGTGGAATACAATGAGCAGTTCTTC. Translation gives CSVGLAGVEYNEQFF.

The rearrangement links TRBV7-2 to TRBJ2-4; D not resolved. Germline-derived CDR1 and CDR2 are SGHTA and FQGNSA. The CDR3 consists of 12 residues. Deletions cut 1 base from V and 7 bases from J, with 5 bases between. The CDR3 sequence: CASSLVRNIQYF. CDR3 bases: TGTGCCAGCAGCTTAGTCCGGAACATTCAGTACTTC.

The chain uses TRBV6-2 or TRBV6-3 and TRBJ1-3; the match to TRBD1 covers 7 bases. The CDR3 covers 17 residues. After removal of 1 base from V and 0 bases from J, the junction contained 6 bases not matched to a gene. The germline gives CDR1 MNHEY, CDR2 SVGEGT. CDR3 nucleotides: TGTGCCAGCAGTTACTACAGGGGACAGAGCTCTGGAAACACCATATATTTT. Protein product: CASSYYRGQSSGNTIYF.

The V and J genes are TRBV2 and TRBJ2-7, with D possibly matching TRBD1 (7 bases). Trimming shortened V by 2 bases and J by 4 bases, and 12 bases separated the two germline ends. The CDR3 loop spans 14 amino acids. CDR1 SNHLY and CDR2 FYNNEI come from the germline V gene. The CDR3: CASSERPGGYEQYF. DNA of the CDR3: TGTGCCAGCAGTGAACGGCCAGGGGGGTACGAGCAGTACTTC.